This T cell receptor beta chain stems from a study of T cells after yellow fever vaccination. With 2 bases removed from V and 4 bases from J, the gap between germline ends came to 17 bases. CDR1 and CDR2 (germline): SGDLS, YYNGEE. The CDR3 length is 16 residues. A 5'RACE template-switching step, the method used to make TCR cDNA, added a universal primer site and UMIs. A single record per CDR3 protein comes from TCRdb applying MiXCR to the 5' RACE reads. The profile shows a few hundred thousand distinct CDR3 sequences, approximately 3.9% of them singletons. At least ten counts were recorded for this clonotype.

The sequences come from PBMCs, collected 5 days after the yellow fever booster vaccination. The TCR comes from a man aged 18 to 30 who received the YFV17D yellow fever vaccine. The rearrangement uses TRBV9 and TRBJ2-3; maybe TRBD2 (6 bases). The CDR3 reads CASSVVGGSVADTQYF. Written as DNA, the CDR3 is TGTGCCAGCAGCGTCGTAGGAGGGTCAGTGGCAGATACGCAGTATTTT.